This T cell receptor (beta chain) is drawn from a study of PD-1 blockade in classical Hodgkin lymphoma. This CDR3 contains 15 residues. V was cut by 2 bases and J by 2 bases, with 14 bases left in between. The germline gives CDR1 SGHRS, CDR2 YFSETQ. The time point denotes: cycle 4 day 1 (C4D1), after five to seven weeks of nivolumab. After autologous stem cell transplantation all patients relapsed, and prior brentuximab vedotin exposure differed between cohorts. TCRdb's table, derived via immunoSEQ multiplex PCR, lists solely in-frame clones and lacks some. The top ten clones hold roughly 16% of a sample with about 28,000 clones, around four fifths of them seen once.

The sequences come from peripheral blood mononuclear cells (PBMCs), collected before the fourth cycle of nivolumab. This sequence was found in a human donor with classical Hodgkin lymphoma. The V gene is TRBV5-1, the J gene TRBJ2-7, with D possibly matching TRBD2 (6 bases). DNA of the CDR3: TGCGCCAGCAGCTTTGGGGGGACTCGTGCCTACGAGCAGTACTTC. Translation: CASSFGGTRAYEQYF.